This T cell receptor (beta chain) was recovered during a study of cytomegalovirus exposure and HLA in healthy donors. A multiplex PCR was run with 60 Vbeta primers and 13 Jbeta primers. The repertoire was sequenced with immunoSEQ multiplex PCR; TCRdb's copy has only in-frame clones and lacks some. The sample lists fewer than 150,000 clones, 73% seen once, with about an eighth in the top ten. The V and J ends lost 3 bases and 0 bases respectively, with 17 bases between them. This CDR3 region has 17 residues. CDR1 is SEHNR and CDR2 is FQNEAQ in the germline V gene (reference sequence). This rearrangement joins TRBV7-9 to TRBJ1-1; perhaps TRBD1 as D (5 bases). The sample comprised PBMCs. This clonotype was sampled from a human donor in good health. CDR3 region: CASSLGWGVGMNTEAFF. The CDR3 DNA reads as TGTGCCAGCAGCTTGGGTTGGGGGGTAGGCATGAACACTGAAGCTTTCTTT.